This T cell receptor beta chain was found in a study of PD-1 blockade in classical Hodgkin lymphoma. Study-level results: At C4D1, TCR diversity had climbed significantly for CD4+ cells, though not for CD8+ cells.

Using immunoSEQ multiplex PCR, the repertoire was profiled, and TCRdb retains in-frame clones only, with some absent. The data contain 7,000 to 8,000 clones, 75% to 80% of them singletons. Every one of the patients relapsed after autologous stem cell transplantation (brentuximab vedotin exposure was variable). Magnetic depletion of unwanted cells isolated CD4+ T cells from thawed PBMCs. CDR1 is SGHRS and CDR2 is YFSETQ in the germline V gene. The V end was cut by 4 bases, the J end by 0 bases, with 10 bases between. The CDR3 is 14 residues long. This clone has only a few counts. Its target is unknown. V and J are TRBV5-1 and TRBJ1-1; D remains unclear. This clonotype was sampled from a human donor with classical Hodgkin lymphoma. The sequencing used CD4+ T cells from blood, collected at baseline. For the CDR3, the DNA is TGCGCCAGCAGCAACCGGGGAATGAACACTGAAGCTTTCTTT. As protein: CASSNRGMNTEAFF. The complete variable domain, with remaining parts taken from reference TRBV5-1 and TRBJ1-1, reads KAGVTQTPRYLIKTRGQQVTLSCSPISGHRSVSWYQQTPGQGLQFLFEYFSETQRNKGNFPGRFSGRQFSNSRSEMNVSTLELGDSALYLCASSNRGMNTEAFFGQGTRLTVV.